The 5 T cell receptor beta chains listed next were all sequenced from one sample in a study of OX40 agonist ivuxolimab in advanced cancers. Produced via immunoSEQ multiplex PCR; TCRdb's table is partial and in-frame only. The sample has about 81,000 clones; approximately 90% are singletons. Sequenced material: CD4+ or CD8+ T cells sorted from blood, taken in a trial of the OX40 agonist ivuxolimab. The receptors come from an adult with an advanced solid tumor such as melanoma, head and neck, liver or kidney cancer.

V gene TRBV5-1 combines with J gene TRBJ1-1; no clear D gene. The CDR3 runs 14 residues. Germline V gene lookup returns CDR1 SGHRS and CDR2 YFSETQ. V gave up 2 bases and J gave up 4 bases, with 12 bases separating them. The CDR3 loop is CASSFERVSTEAFF. CDR3 DNA sequence: TGCGCCAGCAGCTTTGAAAGGGTAAGCACTGAAGCTTTCTTT. Filled out from reference TRBV5-1 and TRBJ1-1, the complete variable domain reads KAGVTQTPRYLIKTRGQQVTLSCSPISGHRSVSWYQQTPGQGLQFLFEYFSETQRNKGNFPGRFSGRQFSNSRSEMNVSTLELGDSALYLCASSFERVSTEAFFGQGTRLTVV.

This clone was observed once. The V call is TRBV7-9, the J call TRBJ2-7, with D tentatively TRBD1 or TRBD2 (7 bases each). The germline V gene has CDR1 SEHNR and CDR2 FQNEAQ (reference sequence). Trimming cost V 5 bases and J 3 bases, with 14 bases left between them. The CDR3 contains 14 residues. In DNA, the CDR3 is TGTGCCAGCAGCATCGACAGGGAGGGCTACGAGCAGTACTTC. Protein product: CASSIDREGYEQYF.

The V call is TRBV27, the J call TRBJ1-6; no clear D. CDR1 and CDR2 from the germline V gene are MNHEY and SMNVEV (reference sequence). Trimming left V 8 bases short and J 10 bases short, with 18 bases between. This CDR3 is 14 amino acids long. The CDR3 DNA sequence: TGTGCCAGCGCTGCCGGGAGCCCTGGATCACCCCTCCACTTT. Encoded protein: CASAAGSPGSPLHF.

The chain combines TRBV9 with TRBJ1-1, with TRBD1 as a possible D gene (5 bases). V dropped 4 bases and J dropped 3 bases, with 16 bases sitting between them. The CDR3 loop spans 15 amino acids. The germline gives CDR1 SGDLS, CDR2 YYNGEE. The CDR3 sequence: CASSLREDRDTEAFF. CDR3 sequence (DNA): TGTGCCAGCAGCCTCAGGGAGGATAGAGACACTGAAGCTTTCTTT. Variable domain in full (rest from reference TRBV9 and TRBJ1-1): DSGVTQTPKHLITATGQRVTLRCSPRSGDLSVYWYQQSLDQGLQFLIQYYNGEERAKGNILERFSAQQFPDLHSELNLSSLELGDSALYFCASSLREDRDTEAFFGQGTRLTVV.

The CDR3 protein is CASSMGQGKNTGELFF. DNA of the CDR3: TGTGCCAGCAGCATGGGACAGGGGAAGAACACCGGGGAGCTGTTTTTT. The chain uses TRBV9 and TRBJ2-2; TRBD1 matches 10 bases. The CDR3 sequence is 16 residues long. V dropped 4 bases and J dropped 1; count of bases not matched to a gene: 4. Germline CDR1 SGDLS, CDR2 YYNGEE.